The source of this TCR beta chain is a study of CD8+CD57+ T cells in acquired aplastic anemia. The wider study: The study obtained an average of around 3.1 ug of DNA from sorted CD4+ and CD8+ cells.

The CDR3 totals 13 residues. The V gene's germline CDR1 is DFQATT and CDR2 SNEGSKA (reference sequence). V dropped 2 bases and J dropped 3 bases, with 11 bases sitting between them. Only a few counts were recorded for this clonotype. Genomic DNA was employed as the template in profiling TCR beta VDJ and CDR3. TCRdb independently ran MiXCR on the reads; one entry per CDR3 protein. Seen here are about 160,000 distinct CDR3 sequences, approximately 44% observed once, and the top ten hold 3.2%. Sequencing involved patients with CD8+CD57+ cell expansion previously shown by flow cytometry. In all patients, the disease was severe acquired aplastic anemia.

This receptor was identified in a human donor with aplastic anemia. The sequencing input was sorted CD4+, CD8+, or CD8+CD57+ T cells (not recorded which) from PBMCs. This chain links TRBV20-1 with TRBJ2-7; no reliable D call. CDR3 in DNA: TGCAGTGCTAGAAAGACCGGAGACTACGAGCAGTACTTC. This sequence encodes CSARKTGDYEQYF.